One and the same sample provided the 3 T cell receptor beta chains below, sequenced in a study of blood T cell repertoires in COVID-19. Profiling relied on immunoSEQ multiplex PCR, and the TCRdb table lists in-frame clones only, not all of them. The data contain a few hundred thousand clones, roughly 90% of them singletons. Sequencing was done on a sample of PBMCs or T cells enriched from blood (not recorded which). These receptor sequences come from a woman between 35 and 50 years old who had recovered from COVID-19.

CDR3 amino acids: CASTNAEGPNQPQHF. CDR3 DNA: TGTGCCAGTACCAATGCCGAGGGCCCCAATCAGCCCCAGCATTTT. V is TRBV19 and J is TRBJ1-5; D unclear. From germline, CDR1 is LNHDA and CDR2 SQIVND (reference sequence). There are 15 residues in the CDR3. V was pared by 7 bases and J by 3 bases, with 16 bases between.

This clone was seen a handful of times. The CDR3 DNA reads TGTGCCATCAGTGGTCTAGCGGGAGGGTTGTCCTACAATGAGCAGTTCTTC. Translated: CAISGLAGGLSYNEQFF. V is TRBV10-3 and J is TRBJ2-1, with 12 bases fitting TRBD2. Losses at the gene ends were 4 bases for V and 1 base for J; bases not matched to a gene: 5. The CDR3 sequence is 17 residues long. CDR1 and CDR2 (germline): ENHRY, SYGVKD.

The chain joins TRBV5-1 to TRBJ2-7; no definite D call. V was cut by 4 bases and J by 2 bases, with 13 bases left in between. Germline loops: CDR1 SGHRS, CDR2 YFSETQ. The CDR3 has 14 residues. As DNA, the CDR3 is TGCGCCAGCAGCCTACAGCCCGTCACCTACGAGCAGTACTTC. Amino acid sequence: CASSLQPVTYEQYF.